This T cell receptor beta chain was sequenced for a study of T cells in Graves' hyperthyroidism and ophthalmopathy. Findings of the study overall: Also found in blood were most expanded thyroid clonotypes above 0.001.

Points on this clonotype: Its antigen remains unidentified. A much larger clone differs from this one at a single base, so this may be a read error.

Newly diagnosed hyperthyroidism, duration under 2 months, in patients aged 18 to 65. Uncontrolled infection, other autoimmune disease, pregnancy or lactation led to exclusion. Diagnostic decisions used clinical symptoms, serum thyroxine and TRAb, thyroid ultrasound and orbital computed tomography. Authors of the study amplified TCR beta CDR3 regions from RNA transcripts. The HTBI set primed first-round TCR CDR3 RT-PCR. Each CDR3 protein is one row after TCRdb ran MiXCR on the multiplex PCR reads. The table shows 450,000 to 700,000 distinct CDR3 sequences, with around 45% occurring only once. This CDR3 is 15 amino acids long. Trimming took 6 bases from V and 3 from J; bases not matched to a gene: 3. Germline lookup yields CDR1 MNHNY and CDR2 SVGAGI (reference sequence).

This receptor was taken from a young woman with Graves' hyperthyroidism. The sequenced sample was peripheral blood or thyroid tissue (not recorded which). The gene calls are TRBV6-6 and TRBJ2-6; TRBD2 agrees at 9 bases. The DNA for the CDR3 is TGTGCCAGCAGAAGCGGGGGGCTTGGGGCCAACGTCCTGACTTTC. This translates into CASRSGGLGANVLTF.